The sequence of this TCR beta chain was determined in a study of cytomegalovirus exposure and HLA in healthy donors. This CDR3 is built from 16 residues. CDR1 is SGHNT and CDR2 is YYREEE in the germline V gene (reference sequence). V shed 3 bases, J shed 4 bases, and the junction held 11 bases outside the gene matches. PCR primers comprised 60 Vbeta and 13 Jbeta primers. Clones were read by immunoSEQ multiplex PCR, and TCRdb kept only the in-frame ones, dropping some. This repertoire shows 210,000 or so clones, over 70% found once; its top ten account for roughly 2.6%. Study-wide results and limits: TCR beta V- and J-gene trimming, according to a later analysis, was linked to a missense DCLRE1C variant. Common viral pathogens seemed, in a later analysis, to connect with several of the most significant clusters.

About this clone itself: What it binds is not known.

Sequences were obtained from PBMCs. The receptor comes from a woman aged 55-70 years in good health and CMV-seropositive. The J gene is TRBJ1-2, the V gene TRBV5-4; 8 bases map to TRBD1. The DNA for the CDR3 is TGTGCCAGCAGCTCGGATCCCGGGACAGGAGTCTATGGCTACACCTTC. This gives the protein CASSSDPGTGVYGYTF. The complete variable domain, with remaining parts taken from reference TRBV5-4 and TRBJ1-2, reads ETGVTQSPTHLIKTRGQQVTLRCSSQSGHNTVSWYQQALGQGPQFIFQYYREEENGRGNFPPRFSGLQFPNYSSELNVNALELDDSALYLCASSSDPGTGVYGYTFGSGTRLTVV.